Each of the 4 T cell receptor beta chains below was sequenced from the same sample in a study of T-cell reconstitution after alpha-beta-depleted transplantation in children. Preparation of the TCRbeta library was carried out with unique molecular identifiers. TCRdb re-called the PCR reads through MiXCR, storing one row per CDR3 protein. The sample includes hundreds of thousands of distinct CDR3 sequences, over 10% of them seen just once. The sample was PBMCs, mostly from graft donor cells, taken 360 days after TCRalphabeta/CD19-depleted stem cell transplant. These receptors were taken from a male patient aged 10 to 17 who had a stem cell transplant for acute myeloid leukemia, so the T cells may come from the graft donor.

The table lists this clonotype with many counts. The rearrangement links TRBV2 to TRBJ1-5; D call uncertain. Trimming left V 6 bases short and J 3 bases short, with 6 bases between. The CDR3 has 12 amino acids. CDR1 is SNHLY, CDR2 FYNNEI, per germline. CDR3 in DNA: TGTGCCAGCAGGCCAGTCAATCAGCCCCAGCATTTT. Its protein is CASRPVNQPQHF. Looking up the rest from reference TRBV2 and TRBJ1-5 gives the full variable domain: EPEVTQTPSHQVTQMGQEVILRCVPISNHLYFYWYRQILGQKVEFLVSFYNNEISEKSEIFDDQFSVERPDGSNFTLKIRSTKLEDSAMYFCASRPVNQPQHFGDGTRLSIL.

The V and J genes are TRBV6-2 or TRBV6-3 and TRBJ2-1; D call uncertain. The germline CDR1 and CDR2 sequences are MNHEY and SVGEGT. This CDR3 has 13 residues. V lost 6 bases and J 3 bases, leaving 9 bases between the germline ends. The CDR3 here is CASSPALYNEQFF. The DNA for the CDR3 is TGTGCCAGCAGCCCCGCCCTCTACAATGAGCAGTTCTTC.

In this sample, this clonotype turned up a few times. The chain links TRBV11-3 to TRBJ2-1; possibly TRBD2 for D (5 bases). The V gene lost 1 base and the J gene lost 10 bases, with 14 bases spanning the gap. This CDR3 is 14 amino acids long. The germline CDR1 and CDR2 sequences are SGHNT and YENEEA. The CDR3 here is CASSLGPHTGEQFF. The DNA of the CDR3 is TGTGCCAGCAGCTTAGGGCCCCACACGGGAGAGCAGTTCTTC.

This clonotype was seen at least ten times. CDR3 sequence reads: CASSLVAGTAVYEQYF. The CDR3 DNA is TGTGCCAGCAGCTTAGTAGCCGGGACAGCGGTCTACGAGCAGTACTTC. The chain is built from TRBV7-9 and TRBJ2-7; 7 bases match TRBD1. CDR1 is SEHNR, CDR2 FQNEAQ, per germline (reference sequence). V was clipped by 1 base and J by 3 bases; unmatched bases: 9. This CDR3 is 16 amino acids long.